Below are 29 T cell receptor beta chains sequenced from a single sample in a study of blood T cell repertoires in COVID-19 (dated by TCRdb to 2018 to 2021). Library preparation employed the immunoSEQ multiplex PCR assay. TCRdb provides this immuneACCESS table in a form limited to in-frame rearrangements. Some clones are lacking; in checked studies, under half of them reflect an unresolved V gene, and why the rest are absent is not known. This sample gives 350,000 to 500,000 clones in total; more than 70% of them show up just once. The ten largest make up roughly 1.4% of the sample. Sequencing was done on a sample of PBMCs or T cells enriched from blood (not recorded which). The receptor set was obtained from a woman in her late teens or twenties who had been exposed to COVID-19.

The V call is TRBV27, the J call TRBJ2-1; 7 nucleotides line up with TRBD1. The CDR3 is 16 amino acids. Trimming removed 4 bases from V and 2 bases from J; junction bases left unmatched: 8. From germline, CDR1 is MNHEY and CDR2 SMNVEV (reference sequence). CDR3 sequence: CASSYRQGETYNEQFF. For the CDR3, the DNA is TGTGCCAGCAGTTACCGCCAGGGGGAGACCTACAATGAGCAGTTCTTC.

The CDR3 loop is CASSQEGSGTDTDTQYF. In DNA form, the CDR3 reads TGTGCCAGCAGCCAAGAGGGCAGCGGGACTGACACAGATACGCAGTATTTT. The rearrangement uses TRBV4-2 and TRBJ2-3, with 7 positions matching TRBD2. The CDR3 sequence is 17 residues long. CDR1 is LGHNA, CDR2 YNFKEQ, per germline. After removal of 0 bases from V and 2 bases from J, the junction contained 8 bases not matched to a gene.

Here the CDR3 reads CASSPLRGGGDSPLHF. In DNA form, the CDR3 reads TGTGCCAGCTCACCTCTCCGGGGAGGGGGTGACTCACCCCTCCACTTT. The chain carries TRBV18 and TRBJ1-6; possibly TRBD1 for D (6 bases). This CDR3 region has 16 residues. Germline V lookup: CDR1 KGHSH, CDR2 LQKENI. V was pared by 3 bases and J by 10 bases, with 19 bases between.

This chain links TRBV2 with TRBJ2-7, with 14 bases aligning to TRBD2. Per the germline V gene, CDR1 is SNHLY and CDR2 is FYNNEI. CDR3 length: 17 residues. The trim removed 7 bases at V and 3 bases at J, leaving 11 bases unmatched. In DNA, the CDR3 is TGTGCCAGCACCGAGGGGACTAGCGGGAGATTGGGCTACGAGCAGTACTTC. This sequence encodes CASTEGTSGRLGYEQYF.

This chain joins TRBV11-3 and TRBJ2-5, with TRBD1 identical over 9 bases. Germline CDR1 is SGHNT and CDR2 is YENEEA. The V gene end was trimmed by 3 bases and the J gene end by 4 bases; junction bases not matched to a gene: 6. The CDR3 has 15 residues. The CDR3 sequence: CASSFSPGQGETQYF. The CDR3 nucleotides read TGTGCCAGCAGCTTCAGCCCGGGACAGGGAGAGACCCAGTACTTC.

The chain employs TRBV28 and TRBJ1-4, with 8 bases lining up with TRBD1. The germline gives CDR1 MDHEN, CDR2 SYDVKM. Trimming took 6 bases from V and 4 from J; bases not matched to a gene: 7. This CDR3 is 15 amino acids long. DNA for the CDR3: TGTGCCAGCAGACCCATGACAGGGGTTAATGAAAAACTGTTTTTT. The encoded protein is CASRPMTGVNEKLFF.

In this sample, this clone turned up once. CDR3 sequence reads: CASSSKALLAGGGNEQFF. The CDR3 coding sequence is TGCGCCAGCAGCTCGAAGGCCCTACTAGCGGGAGGAGGCAATGAGCAGTTCTTC. The chain couples TRBV5-1 to TRBJ2-1, with 12 nucleotides matching TRBD2. Germline lookup yields CDR1 SGHRS and CDR2 YFSETQ. V shed 3 bases and J 6 bases; nucleotides not matched to a gene: 13. This CDR3 is built from 18 residues. Based on the CDR3 plus reference TRBV5-1 and TRBJ2-1, the full variable domain is KAGVTQTPRYLIKTRGQQVTLSCSPISGHRSVSWYQQTPGQGLQFLFEYFSETQRNKGNFPGRFSGRQFSNSRSEMNVSTLELGDSALYLCASSSKALLAGGGNEQFFGPGTRLTVL.

The chain carries TRBV2 and TRBJ1-1, with TRBD1 as a possible D gene (6 bases). CDR1 is SNHLY and CDR2 is FYNNEI in the germline V gene. V dropped 3 bases and J dropped 8 bases, with 10 bases sitting between them. The CDR3 runs to 12 residues. The CDR3 region is CASSEPGQEAFF. The CDR3 DNA reads TGTGCCAGCAGTGAGCCGGGACAAGAAGCTTTCTTT.

This clone was seen once. This CDR3 is CASSDLPGQLNTEAFF. The CDR3 coding sequence is TGCGCCAGCAGTGACTTACCGGGACAGCTGAACACTGAAGCTTTCTTT. The genes are TRBV10-1 and TRBJ1-1; 7 nucleotides match TRBD1. J lost 0 bases, V lost 3 bases, and 7 bases had no gene match. Germline V gene sequence: CDR1 WNHNN, CDR2 SYGVQD (reference sequence). CDR3 size: 16 residues.

This chain uses TRBV30 with TRBJ1-1; weak D call: TRBD1 (5 bases). V lost 5 bases and J lost 6, with 13 bases in between. Germline V gene sequence: CDR1 GTSNPN, CDR2 SVGIG (reference sequence). This CDR3 spans 12 amino acids. This CDR3 reads CAWAPGFPEAFF. The CDR3 bases are TGTGCCTGGGCCCCAGGGTTTCCTGAAGCTTTCTTT.

The chain joins TRBV13 to TRBJ2-6; D is perhaps TRBD2 (5 bases). The CDR3 consists of 15 residues. Trimming shortened V by 5 bases and J by 2 bases, and 10 bases separated the two germline ends. Germline V gene lookup returns CDR1 PRHDT and CDR2 FYEKMQ (reference sequence). The DNA of the CDR3 is TGTGCCAGCAGCCTGAGAGGGACTGGGGCCAACGTCCTGACTTTC. This translates into CASSLRGTGANVLTF.

The gene calls are TRBV15 and TRBJ1-1; D call uncertain. The CDR3 has 13 residues. Germline V gives CDR1 LNHNV, CDR2 YYDKDF (reference sequence). Trimming left V 3 bases short and J 3 bases short, with 8 bases between. The CDR3 reads CATSRGTYTEAFF. The CDR3 coding sequence is TGTGCCACCAGCAGGGGCACATACACTGAAGCTTTCTTT.

V and J are TRBV2 and TRBJ1-3; D is undetermined. Trimming took off 6 bases at V and 0 bases at J, with 6 bases between the two ends. Germline values: CDR1 SNHLY, CDR2 FYNNEI. This CDR3 contains 13 residues. CDR3 in DNA: TGTGCCAGCAGCCGTTCCTCTGGAAACACCATATATTTT. Translation: CASSRSSGNTIYF.

The chain is built from TRBV24-1 and TRBJ1-2; D unresolved. Germline CDR1 and CDR2: KGHDR and SFDVKD. The CDR3 totals 14 residues. V was trimmed by 1 base and J by 7 bases, leaving 12 bases between them. CDR3 coding DNA: TGTGCCACCAGTGATTTCCCCAGGCCCCCTGGCTACACCTTC. The encoded protein is CATSDFPRPPGYTF.

The chain carries TRBV28 and TRBJ2-1; no clear D. This CDR3 spans 13 amino acids. The germline V and J ends were trimmed by 3 bases and 7 bases, with 10 bases remaining between them. CDR1 and CDR2 (germline): MDHEN, SYDVKM. For the CDR3, the DNA is TGTGCCAGCAGTTTCCCCCCTTTTAATGAGCAGTTCTTC. Encoded protein: CASSFPPFNEQFF.

The CDR3 reads CASSLVGGTMNTEAFF. The CDR3 nucleotides are TGTGCCAGCAGCTTAGTAGGCGGAACAATGAACACTGAAGCTTTCTTT. The V gene is TRBV7-8, the J gene TRBJ1-1; unclear D gene. The CDR3 runs 16 residues. V was trimmed by 1 base and J by 0 bases, leaving 12 bases between them. The germline CDR1 and CDR2 sequences are SGHVS and FQNEAQ.

This sequence joins TRBV10-3 and TRBJ2-5; the match to TRBD2 covers 12 bases. The junction had 6 bases not matched to a gene; V was cut back by 4 bases and J by 3 bases. The CDR3 is 16 amino acids. CDR1 and CDR2 from the germline V gene are ENHRY and SYGVKD. CDR3 DNA sequence: TGTGCCATCAGTGCTCCGCTAGCGGGGGGGAAAGAGACCCAGTACTTC. Its translation is CAISAPLAGGKETQYF.

The rearrangement links TRBV9 to TRBJ2-2, with 8 bases matching TRBD1. Per germline, CDR1 SGDLS and CDR2 YYNGEE. V lost 5 bases to trimming and J lost 4 bases; unmatched junction nucleotides: 7. The CDR3 runs to 15 residues. CDR3 DNA: TGTGCCAGCAGAATGACAGGGGTGGGCACCGGGGAGCTGTTTTTT. Translation: CASRMTGVGTGELFF.

Here the CDR3 reads CAAGEANNSPLHF. In DNA, the CDR3 is TGTGCCGCTGGAGAAGCAAATAATTCACCCCTCCACTTT. The chain recombines TRBV6-5 with TRBJ1-6; unclear D gene. The V gene lost 11 bases and the J gene lost 5 bases, with 13 bases spanning the gap. From germline, CDR1 is MNHEY and CDR2 SVGAGI. The CDR3 consists of 13 residues.

This chain joins TRBV5-1 and TRBJ1-4; D is ambiguous. From germline, CDR1 is SGHRS and CDR2 YFSETQ. Trimming removed 3 bases from V and 0 bases from J, with 6 bases in between. The CDR3 has 14 amino acids. The chain's CDR3 is CASSSDTTNEKLFF. CDR3 DNA sequence: TGCGCCAGCAGCTCAGACACAACTAATGAAAAACTGTTTTTT.

The chain recombines TRBV7-2 with TRBJ2-7, with TRBD2 matching over 8 bases. The CDR3 is 15 residues long. The V gene end was trimmed by 5 bases and the J gene end by 3 bases; junction bases not matched to a gene: 9. Germline-derived CDR1 and CDR2 are SGHTA and FQGNSA. The CDR3 DNA follows: TGTGCCAGCAGCACTGAAGCGGGAGACCGCTACGAGCAGTACTTC. This codes for CASSTEAGDRYEQYF. Full variable domain (remainder filled in from reference TRBV7-2 and TRBJ2-7): GAGVSQSPSNKVTEKGKDVELRCDPISGHTALYWYRQSLGQGLEFLIYFQGNSAPDKSGLPSDRFSAERTGGSVSTLTIQRTQQEDSAVYLCASSTEAGDRYEQYFGPGTRLTVT.

This rearrangement joins TRBV7-9 to TRBJ2-1, with 9 bases matching TRBD2. This CDR3 contains 14 residues. V trimming: 1 base; J trimming: 8 bases; junction bases outside the gene matches: 3. CDR1 is SEHNR, CDR2 FQNEAQ, per germline (reference sequence). CDR3 DNA: TGTGCCAGCAGCTTAGGCGGGGGGGTCGATGAGCAGTTCTTC. This translates into CASSLGGGVDEQFF.

A remark on this clone: The same CDR3 is also encoded by other DNA sequences in this sample. The rearrangement links TRBV28 to TRBJ2-7; TRBD1 matches 9 bases. With V trimmed by 6 bases and J by 2 bases, 5 bases remained unmatched. CDR1 and CDR2 from the germline V gene are MDHEN and SYDVKM. The CDR3 extends over 14 amino acids. CDR3 residues: CASRATGGPYEQYF. For the CDR3, the DNA is TGTGCCAGCAGAGCGACAGGGGGACCCTACGAGCAGTACTTC.

V is TRBV28 and J is TRBJ2-7; D is ambiguous. The germline CDR1 and CDR2 sequences are MDHEN and SYDVKM. V gave up 7 bases and J gave up 2 bases, with 12 bases separating them. The CDR3 totals 13 residues. Here the CDR3 reads CASMAEIPYEQYF. The CDR3 nucleotides are TGTGCCAGCATGGCGGAGATTCCCTACGAGCAGTACTTC. Looking up the rest from reference TRBV28 and TRBJ2-7 gives the full variable domain: DVKVTQSSRYLVKRTGEKVFLECVQDMDHENMFWYRQDPGLGLRLIYFSYDVKMKEKGDIPEGYSVSREKKERFSLILESASTNQTSMYLCASMAEIPYEQYFGPGTRLTVT.

The V gene is TRBV29-1, the J gene TRBJ1-5; D remains unclear. V was trimmed by 0 bases and J by 3 bases, leaving 12 bases between them. The CDR3 covers 15 residues. The germline CDR1 and CDR2 sequences are SQVTM and ANQGSEA. CDR3 region: CSVEDPNGSNQPQHF. CDR3 nucleotide sequence: TGCAGCGTTGAAGATCCTAACGGTTCCAATCAGCCCCAGCATTTT.

The chain recombines TRBV28 with TRBJ2-1; 10 nucleotides line up with TRBD2. This CDR3 has 13 residues. Losses at the gene ends were 7 bases for V and 16 bases for J; bases not matched to a gene: 13. Germline CDR1 reads MDHEN; CDR2 reads SYDVKM. CDR3 protein: CASMGMSLAGSFF. The CDR3 DNA reads as TGTGCCAGCATGGGCATGTCACTAGCGGGATCATTCTTC.

The V call is TRBV5-4, the J call TRBJ2-5; TRBD2 might be the D (6 bases). Trimming stripped 4 bases from V and 5 bases from J, with 15 bases between. This CDR3 has 14 residues. Germline loops: CDR1 SGHNT, CDR2 YYREEE (reference sequence). CDR3 amino acids: CASSPGLAAETQYF. Written as DNA, the CDR3 is TGTGCCAGCAGCCCGGGACTTGCGGCGGAGACCCAGTACTTC.

The chain carries TRBV7-2 and TRBJ2-2; 8 bases line up with TRBD2. CDR1 is SGHTA and CDR2 is FQGNSA in the germline V gene. CDR3 length: 11 amino acids. The junction had 2 bases not matched to a gene; V was cut back by 11 bases and J by 6 bases. The CDR3 protein is CAGLASGELFF. The CDR3 nucleotides read TGTGCCGGACTAGCCTCCGGGGAGCTGTTTTTT.

This chain links TRBV6-2 or TRBV6-3 with TRBJ2-2, with D perhaps TRBD1 (5 bases). Germline lookup yields CDR1 MNHEY and CDR2 SVGEGT. The CDR3 sequence is 15 residues long. Trimming cost V 2 bases and J 1 base, with 8 bases left between them. The CDR3 coding sequence is TGTGCCAGCAGTTACGTGCAGGGGAACACCGGGGAGCTGTTTTTT. It specifies CASSYVQGNTGELFF.